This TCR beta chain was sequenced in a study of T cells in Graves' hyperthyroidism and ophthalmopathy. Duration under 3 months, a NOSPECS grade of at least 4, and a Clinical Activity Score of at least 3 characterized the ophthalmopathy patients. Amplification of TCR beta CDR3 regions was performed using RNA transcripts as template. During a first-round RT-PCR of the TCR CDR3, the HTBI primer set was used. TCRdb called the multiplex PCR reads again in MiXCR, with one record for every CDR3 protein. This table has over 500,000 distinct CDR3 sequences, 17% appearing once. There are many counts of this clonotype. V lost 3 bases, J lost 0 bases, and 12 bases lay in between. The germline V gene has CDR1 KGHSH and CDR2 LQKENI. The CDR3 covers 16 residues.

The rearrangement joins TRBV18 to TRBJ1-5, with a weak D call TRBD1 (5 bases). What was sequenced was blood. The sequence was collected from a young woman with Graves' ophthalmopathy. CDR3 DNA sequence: TGTGCCAGCTCACCGCGGGGAGGGGATAGCAATCAGCCCCAGCATTTT. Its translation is CASSPRGGDSNQPQHF. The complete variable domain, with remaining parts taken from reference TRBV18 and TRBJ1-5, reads NAGVMQNPRHLVRRRGQEARLRCSPMKGHSHVYWYRQLPEEGLKFMVYLQKENIIDESGMPKERFSAEFPKEGPSILRIQQVVRGDSAAYFCASSPRGGDSNQPQHFGDGTRLSIL.